The text below deals with one T cell receptor (beta chain). Its target is unknown. This specimen belongs to a study of CD4 T cells in relation to SARS-CoV-2 and coronaviruses. Whole-study context: The negative reference was HIV-1 Nef peptide pool or peptide-free culture.

The assay was immunoSEQ multiplex PCR, and TCRdb's table has in-frame clones only and misses some. The data show some 22,000 clones, with 70% to 80% seen just once and about 15% held by the top ten. CD4+ T cells from unexposed donors were obtained before the COVID-19 pandemic (2011-2018). After about 10 days of culture, CD4+ T cells were isolated. Testing used SARS-CoV-2 S/N and four cold-coronavirus spikes on unexposed-donor CD4+ T cells, cells permitting. Cultures held two million PBMCs per well with approximately 9.8 IU/ml IL-2. From germline, CDR1 is LNHDA and CDR2 SQIVND (reference sequence). V gave up 0 bases and J gave up 4 bases; unmatched junction bases: 8. The CDR3 is made up of 17 amino acids.

This TCR was recovered from a human donor in good health. Input material: CD4+ T cells from PBMCs, cultured in vitro. This sequence joins TRBV19 and TRBJ2-5, with 10 bases identical to TRBD2. DNA of the CDR3: TGTGCCAGTAGTATAGATTTGTCGGCTAGCGGGAGAGAGACCCAGTACTTC. Translated: CASSIDLSASGRETQYF. Complete variable domain (other parts from reference TRBV19 and TRBJ2-5): DGGITQSPKYLFRKEGQNVTLSCEQNLNHDAMYWYRQDPGQGLRLIYYSQIVNDFQKGDIAEGYSVSREKKESFPLTVTSAQKNPTAFYLCASSIDLSASGRETQYFGPGTRLLVL.